There are a few counts of the clone carrying this T cell receptor (beta chain). What it recognizes is unknown. Described time point: patch test 1, 2 weeks after DPC sensitization. As for treatment: therapeutic diphenylcyclopropenone sensitization with weekly scalp DPC. Each donor was an alopecia patient between 18 and 70 years of age who qualified for DPC. This sample was included in a study of human T cells and chemical hapten exposure. Study summary: A patient group, mainly female, showed alopecia areata, totalis or universalis. Findings of the study overall: TCRs at a frequency above 1 in 1000 stayed unchanged with DPC sensitization.

One entry per CDR3 protein, called by TCRdb with MiXCR from the RACE reads. The sample yields just under 350,000 distinct CDR3 sequences, about 7% seen once. This CDR3 is 14 amino acids long. V was clipped by 10 bases and J by 5 bases; unmatched bases: 5. CDR1 is ENHRY and CDR2 is SYGVKD in the germline V gene. The material sequenced was whole blood, taken in connection with sensitization to the hapten diphenylcyclopropenone (DPC). The receptor was derived from a woman under 30 with alopecia areata. Some clones in this sample may be carry-over from other donors' samples. The V gene is TRBV10-3, the J gene TRBJ2-1; 13 bases map to TRBD2. CDR3 sequence (DNA): TGTGCCAGCTGGACTAGCGGGGGTAACAATGAGCAGTTCTTC. Translation: CASWTSGGNNEQFF.